This is a list of T cell receptor beta chains from one sample in a study of T cells in Graves' hyperthyroidism and ophthalmopathy. Each CDR3 protein gets one entry after TCRdb re-called the multiplex PCR reads with MiXCR. The table lists 530,000 or so distinct CDR3 sequences, 15% to 20% of them singletons. Input material: blood. These receptors originate from a woman between 18 and 29 years old with Graves' ophthalmopathy. Both conserved end residues are part of each CDR3. The order of the fields is D gene, clone size, J gene, V gene, CDR3 protein, CDR3 DNA. The D gene is left open where the match is weak. Clone size is not always given. Where it is, it says once, few, many or a class for expanded clones.

D: TRBD1
size: .
J: TRBJ1-6
V: TRBV2
CDR3: CASSLDRPNSPLHF
DNA: TGTGCCAGCAGCCTGGACAGGCCCAATTCACCCCTCCACTTT

D: TRBD1
size: many
J: TRBJ1-4
V: TRBV28
CDR3: CASSSDRGLTNEKLFF
DNA: TGTGCCAGCAGTTCCGACAGGGGACTAACTAATGAAAAACTGTTTTTT

D: .
size: many
J: TRBJ2-4
V: TRBV28
CDR3: CASSLFAGAANIQYF
DNA: TGTGCCAGCAGTTTATTTGCCGGGGCTGCGAACATTCAGTACTTC

D: TRBD1
size: .
J: TRBJ1-1
V: TRBV4-1
CDR3: CASSHVGTANTEAFF
DNA: TGCGCCAGCAGCCACGTTGGGACAGCGAACACTGAAGCTTTCTTT

D: TRBD1
size: .
J: TRBJ2-7
V: TRBV11-2
CDR3: CASSLDPAGTGAYEQYF
DNA: TGTGCCAGCAGCTTAGACCCCGCCGGGACAGGGGCCTACGAGCAGTACTTC

D: .
size: many
J: TRBJ2-3
V: TRBV12-3/TRBV12-4
CDR3: CASSVGRGPETDTQYF
DNA: TGTGCCAGCAGCGTTGGACGCGGCCCCGAGACAGATACGCAGTATTTT

D: .
size: many
J: TRBJ2-3
V: TRBV3-1
CDR3: CASSQNGKYTDTQYF
DNA: TGTGCCAGCAGCCAGAACGGGAAATACACAGATACGCAGTATTTT

D: .
size: .
J: TRBJ2-1
V: TRBV19
CDR3: CASRGLEGGKNEQFF
DNA: TGTGCCAGTAGAGGTTTGGAGGGAGGAAAGAATGAGCAGTTCTTC

D: .
size: few
J: TRBJ1-3
V: TRBV12-3/TRBV12-4
CDR3: CASSLAGGHTIYF
DNA: TGTGCCAGCAGTTTAGCGGGGGGACACACCATATATTTT

D: .
size: .
J: TRBJ2-7
V: TRBV25-1
CDR3: CASSKGTPPENFYEQYF
DNA: TGTGCCAGCAGTAAAGGGACACCACCCGAAAATTTCTACGAGCAGTACTTC

D: .
size: .
J: TRBJ2-1
V: TRBV6-2/TRBV6-3
CDR3: CASSYLGPSSYNEQFF
DNA: TGTGCCAGCAGTTACCTTGGACCTAGCTCCTACAATGAGCAGTTCTTC